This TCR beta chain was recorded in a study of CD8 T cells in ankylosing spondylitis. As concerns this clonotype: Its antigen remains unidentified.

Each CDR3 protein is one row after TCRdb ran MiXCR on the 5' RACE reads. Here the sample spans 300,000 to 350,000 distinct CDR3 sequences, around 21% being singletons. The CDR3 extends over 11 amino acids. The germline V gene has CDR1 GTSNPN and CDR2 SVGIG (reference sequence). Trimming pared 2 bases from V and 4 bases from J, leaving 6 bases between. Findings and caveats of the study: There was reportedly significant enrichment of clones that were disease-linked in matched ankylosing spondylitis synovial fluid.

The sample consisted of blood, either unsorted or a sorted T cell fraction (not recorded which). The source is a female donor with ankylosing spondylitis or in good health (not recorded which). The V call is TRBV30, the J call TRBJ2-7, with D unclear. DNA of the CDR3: TGTGCCTGGAGTAGAAGTTACGAGCAGTACTTC. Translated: CAWSRSYEQYF. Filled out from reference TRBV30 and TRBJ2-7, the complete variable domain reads SQTIHQWPATLVQPVGSPLSLECTVEGTSNPNLYWYRQAAGRGLQLLFYSVGIGQISSEVPQNLSASRPQDRQFILSSKKLLLSDSGFYLCAWSRSYEQYFGPGTRLTVT.